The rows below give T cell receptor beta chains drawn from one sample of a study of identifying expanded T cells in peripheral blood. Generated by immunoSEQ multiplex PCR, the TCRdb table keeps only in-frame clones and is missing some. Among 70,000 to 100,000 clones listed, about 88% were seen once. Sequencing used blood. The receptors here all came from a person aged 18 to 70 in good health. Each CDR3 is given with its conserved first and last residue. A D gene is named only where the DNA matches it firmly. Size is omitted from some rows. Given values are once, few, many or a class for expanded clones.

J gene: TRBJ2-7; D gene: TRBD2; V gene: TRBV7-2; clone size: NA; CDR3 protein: CASSLGGGSGGYEQYF; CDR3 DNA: TGTGCCAGCAGCTTAGGAGGGGGTAGCGGGGGCTACGAGCAGTACTTC
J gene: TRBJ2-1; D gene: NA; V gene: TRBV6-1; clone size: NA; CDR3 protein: CATNQQYNEQFF; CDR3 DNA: TGTGCCACCAACCAACAATACAATGAGCAGTTCTTC
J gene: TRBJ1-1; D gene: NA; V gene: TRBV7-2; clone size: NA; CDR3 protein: CASRTMRTEAFF; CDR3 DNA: TGTGCCAGCAGGACAATGAGAACTGAAGCTTTCTTT
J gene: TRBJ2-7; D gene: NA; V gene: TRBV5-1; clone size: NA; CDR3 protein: CASSLAGSLYEQYF; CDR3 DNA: TGCGCCAGCAGCTTGGCCGGGTCTCTCTACGAGCAGTACTTC
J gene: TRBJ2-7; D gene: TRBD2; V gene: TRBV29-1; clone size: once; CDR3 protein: CSVPGERGHSYEQYF; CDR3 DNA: TGCAGCGTTCCAGGGGAGCGGGGGCACTCCTACGAGCAGTACTTC
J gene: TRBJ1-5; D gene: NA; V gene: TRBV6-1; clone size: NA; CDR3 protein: CASSTSWNQPQHF; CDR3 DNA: NA
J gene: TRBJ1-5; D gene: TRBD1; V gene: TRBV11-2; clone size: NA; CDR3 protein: CASSPGGTDNQPQHF; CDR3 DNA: TGTGCCAGCAGCCCAGGGGGCACAGATAATCAGCCCCAGCATTTT
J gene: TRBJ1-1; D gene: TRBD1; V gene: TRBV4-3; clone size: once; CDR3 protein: CASSQDRGDTEAFF; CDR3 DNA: TGCGCCAGCAGCCAGGACAGGGGGGACACTGAAGCTTTCTTT
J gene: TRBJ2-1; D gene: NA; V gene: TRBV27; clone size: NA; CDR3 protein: CASSPSSGLLYNEQFF; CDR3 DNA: TGTGCCAGCAGTCCCTCCTCAGGACTCCTATACAATGAGCAGTTCTTC
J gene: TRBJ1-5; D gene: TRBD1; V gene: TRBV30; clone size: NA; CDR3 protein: CAVGGDSYQPQHF; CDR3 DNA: TGTGCCGTAGGGGGGGACAGTTATCAGCCCCAGCATTTT
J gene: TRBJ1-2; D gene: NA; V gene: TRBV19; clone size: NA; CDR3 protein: CASTPPGSGYTF; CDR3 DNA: TGTGCCAGTACCCCCCCCGGTTCGGGCTACACCTTC
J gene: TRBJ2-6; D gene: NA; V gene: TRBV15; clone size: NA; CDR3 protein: CATSRDRVGYGGANVLTF; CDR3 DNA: TGTGCCACCAGCAGAGATCGGGTAGGGTATGGTGGGGCCAACGTCCTGACTTTC
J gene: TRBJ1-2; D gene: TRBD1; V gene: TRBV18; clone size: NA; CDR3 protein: CASSPQATGAGGYTF; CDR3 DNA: TGTGCCAGCTCACCGCAGGCAACAGGGGCCGGGGGCTACACCTTC
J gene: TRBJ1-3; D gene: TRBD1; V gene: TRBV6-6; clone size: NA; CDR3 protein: CASSYLTGAGNTIYF; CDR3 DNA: TGTGCCAGCAGTTACTTGACAGGGGCTGGAAACACCATATATTTT
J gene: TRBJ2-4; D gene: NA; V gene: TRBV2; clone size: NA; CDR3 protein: CASSGLAKNIQYF; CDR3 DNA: TGTGCCAGCAGCGGCTTAGCCAAAAACATTCAGTACTTC
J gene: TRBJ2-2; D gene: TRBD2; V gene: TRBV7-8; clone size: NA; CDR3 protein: CASSLRVPTSGSGTGELFF; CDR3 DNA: TGTGCCAGCAGCTTAAGGGTCCCGACTAGCGGCTCAGGCACCGGGGAGCTGTTTTTT
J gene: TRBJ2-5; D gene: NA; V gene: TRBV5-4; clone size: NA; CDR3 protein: CASSLAMVKETQYF; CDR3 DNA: TGTGCCAGCAGCTTGGCCATGGTCAAAGAGACCCAGTACTTC
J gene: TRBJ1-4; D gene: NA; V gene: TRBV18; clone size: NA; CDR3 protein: CASSDPGGRREKLFF; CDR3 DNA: TGTGCCAGCTCAGACCCGGGGGGGCGCCGAGAAAAACTGTTTTTT
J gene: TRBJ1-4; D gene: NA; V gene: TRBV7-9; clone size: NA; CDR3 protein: CASSRDTGRYEKLFF; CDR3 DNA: TGTGCCAGCAGCAGAGACACAGGGCGGTACGAAAAACTGTTTTTT
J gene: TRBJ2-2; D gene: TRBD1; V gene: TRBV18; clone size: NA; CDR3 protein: CASSPGQGATTGELFF; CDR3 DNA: TGTGCCAGCTCACCCGGACAGGGGGCGACCACCGGGGAGCTGTTTTTT
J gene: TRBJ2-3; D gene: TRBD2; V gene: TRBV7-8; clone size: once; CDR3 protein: CASSDAGVTQYF; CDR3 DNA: TGTGCCAGCAGCGACGCGGGGGTTACGCAGTATTTT
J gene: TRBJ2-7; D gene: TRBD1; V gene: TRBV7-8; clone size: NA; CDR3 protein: CASGGDRGGYEQYF; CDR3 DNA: TGTGCCAGCGGGGGGGACAGGGGCGGCTACGAGCAGTACTTC
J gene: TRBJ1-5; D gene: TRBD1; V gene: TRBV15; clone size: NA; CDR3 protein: CATSRGAGTGGYNQPQHF; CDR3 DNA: TGTGCCACCAGCAGGGGGGCGGGTACAGGGGGTTACAATCAGCCCCAGCATTTT
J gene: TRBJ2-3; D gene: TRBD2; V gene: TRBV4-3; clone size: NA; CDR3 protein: CASSQLVGLAGTTDTQYF; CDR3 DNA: TGCGCCAGCAGCCAACTAGTCGGACTAGCGGGCACCACAGATACGCAGTATTTT
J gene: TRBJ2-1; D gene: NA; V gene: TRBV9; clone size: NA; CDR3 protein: CASSEDSRWNEQFF; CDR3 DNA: TGTGCCAGCAGCGAGGACTCCCGGTGGAATGAGCAGTTCTTC
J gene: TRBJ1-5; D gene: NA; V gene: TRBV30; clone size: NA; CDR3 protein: CAWSPGDNQPQHF; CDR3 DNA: TGTGCCTGGAGCCCCGGCGACAATCAGCCCCAGCATTTT
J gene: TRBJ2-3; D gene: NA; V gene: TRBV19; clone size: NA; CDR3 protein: CATGTGITSGDTQYF; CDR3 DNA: TGTGCCACGGGTACGGGAATAACTAGTGGGGATACGCAGTATTTT
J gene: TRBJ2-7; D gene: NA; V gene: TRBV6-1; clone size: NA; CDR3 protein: CASSGWDHLPYEQYF; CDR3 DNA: TGTGCCAGCAGTGGGTGGGACCACCTTCCCTACGAGCAGTACTTC
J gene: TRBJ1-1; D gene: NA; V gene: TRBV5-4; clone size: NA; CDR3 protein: CASSGILNTEAFF; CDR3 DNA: TGTGCCAGCAGCGGGATACTGAACACTGAAGCTTTCTTT
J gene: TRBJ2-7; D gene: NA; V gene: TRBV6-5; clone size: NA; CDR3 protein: CASSYSDSSSYEQYF; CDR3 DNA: TGTGCCAGCAGTTACTCGGACAGTAGCTCCTACGAGCAGTACTTC
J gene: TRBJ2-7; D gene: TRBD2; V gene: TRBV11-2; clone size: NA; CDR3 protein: CASSLRRGGSEQYF; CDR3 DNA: TGTGCCAGCAGCTTAAGGCGGGGGGGCTCCGAGCAGTACTTC
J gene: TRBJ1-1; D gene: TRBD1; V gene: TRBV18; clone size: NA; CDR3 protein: CASSPPNREGTGRNTEAFF; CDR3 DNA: TGTGCCAGCTCACCACCGAATAGAGAAGGGACAGGGAGGAACACTGAAGCTTTCTTT
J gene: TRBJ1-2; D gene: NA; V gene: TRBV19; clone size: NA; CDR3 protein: CASTTGFYGYTF; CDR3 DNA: TGTGCCTCGACGACAGGATTCTATGGCTACACCTTC
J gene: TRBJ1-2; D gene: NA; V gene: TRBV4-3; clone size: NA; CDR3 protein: CASSQDERARVVWGYTF; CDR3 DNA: TGCGCCAGCAGCCAAGACGAACGCGCTAGAGTGGTGTGGGGCTACACCTTC
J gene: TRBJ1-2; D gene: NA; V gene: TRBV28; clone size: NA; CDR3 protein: CASSLAAGIGNGYTF; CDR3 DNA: TGTGCCAGCAGTCTCGCGGCAGGGATAGGGAATGGCTACACCTTC
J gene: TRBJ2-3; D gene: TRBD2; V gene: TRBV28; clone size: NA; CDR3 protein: CASSLSGLAATDTQYF; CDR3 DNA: TGTGCCAGCAGTTTATCCGGACTAGCGGCCACAGATACGCAGTATTTT
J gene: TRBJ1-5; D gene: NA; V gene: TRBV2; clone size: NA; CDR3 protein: CASSPGSPNQPQHF; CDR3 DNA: TGTGCCAGCAGTCCCGGGAGTCCCAATCAGCCCCAGCATTTT
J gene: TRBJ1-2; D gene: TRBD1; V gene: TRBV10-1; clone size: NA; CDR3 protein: CASSEFGQGARGYTF; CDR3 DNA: TGCGCCAGCAGTGAGTTCGGTCAGGGGGCGAGGGGCTACACCTTC
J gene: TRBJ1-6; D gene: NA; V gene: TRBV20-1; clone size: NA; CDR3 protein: CSAENNSPLHF; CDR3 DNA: TGCAGTGCGGAGAATAATTCACCCCTCCACTTT
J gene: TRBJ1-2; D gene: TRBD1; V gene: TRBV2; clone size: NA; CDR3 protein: CASRLRDRAPGYTF; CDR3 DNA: TGTGCCAGCAGACTACGGGACAGGGCGCCGGGCTACACCTTC
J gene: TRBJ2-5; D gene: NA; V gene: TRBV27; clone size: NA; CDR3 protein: CASSLMYSAHEYF; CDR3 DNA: TGTGCCAGCAGTTTAATGTACTCGGCCCACGAGTACTTC
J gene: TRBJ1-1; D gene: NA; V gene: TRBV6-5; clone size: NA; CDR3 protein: CASSYSWEMNTEAFF; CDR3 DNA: TGTGCCAGCAGTTACTCATGGGAAATGAACACTGAAGCTTTCTTT
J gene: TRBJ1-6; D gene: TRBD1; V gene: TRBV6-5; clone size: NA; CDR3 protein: CASSLGTGHNSPLHF; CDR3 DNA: TGTGCCAGCAGTTTAGGGACAGGCCATAACTCACCCCTCCACTTT
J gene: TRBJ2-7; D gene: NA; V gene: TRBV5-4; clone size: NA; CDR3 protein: CASSFQGGSTYEQYF; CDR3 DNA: TGTGCCAGCAGCTTCCAGGGTGGGTCCACCTACGAGCAGTACTTC
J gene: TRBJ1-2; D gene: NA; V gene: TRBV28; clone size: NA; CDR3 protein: CASSSPLTVANYGYTF; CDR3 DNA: TGTGCCAGCAGCTCACCCTTGACTGTAGCTAACTATGGCTACACCTTC
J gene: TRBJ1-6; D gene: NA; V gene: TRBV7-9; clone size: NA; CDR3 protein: CATHGHASYNSPLHF; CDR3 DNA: TGTGCCACCCACGGCCACGCTTCCTATAATTCACCCCTCCACTTT
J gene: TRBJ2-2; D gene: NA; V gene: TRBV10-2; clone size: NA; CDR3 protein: CASSDPGPSHGELFF; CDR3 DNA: TGCGCCAGCAGTGATCCGGGTCCTTCCCACGGGGAGCTGTTTTTT
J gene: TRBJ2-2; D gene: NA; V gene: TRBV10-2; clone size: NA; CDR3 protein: CASREGGLFF; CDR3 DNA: TGCGCCAGCAGAGAGGGGGGGCTGTTTTTT
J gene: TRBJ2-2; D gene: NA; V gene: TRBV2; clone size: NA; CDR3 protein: CASSEAPAGELFF; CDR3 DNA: TGTGCCAGCAGTGAAGCCCCGGCCGGGGAGCTGTTTTTT
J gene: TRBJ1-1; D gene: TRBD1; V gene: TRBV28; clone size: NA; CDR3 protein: CASRKSRDRGLNTEAFF; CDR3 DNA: TGTGCCAGCAGGAAGTCCCGGGACAGGGGGTTGAACACTGAAGCTTTCTTT
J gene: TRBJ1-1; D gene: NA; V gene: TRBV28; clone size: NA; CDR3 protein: CACNPPGNTEAFF; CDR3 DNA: TGTGCCTGCAACCCACCCGGGAACACTGAAGCTTTCTTT
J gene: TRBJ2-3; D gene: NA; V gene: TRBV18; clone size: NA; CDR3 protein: CASSPRIARNTDTQYF; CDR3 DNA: TGTGCCAGCTCACCCCGGATAGCCCGAAACACAGATACGCAGTATTTT
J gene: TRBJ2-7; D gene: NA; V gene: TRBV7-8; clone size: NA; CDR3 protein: CASSLEGPYEQYF; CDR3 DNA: TGTGCCAGCAGCCTGGAGGGGCCCTACGAGCAGTACTTC
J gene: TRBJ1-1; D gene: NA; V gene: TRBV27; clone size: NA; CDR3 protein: CASSLNRAGRMNTEAFF; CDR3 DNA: TGTGCCAGCAGTTTGAATCGAGCCGGGAGGATGAACACTGAAGCTTTCTTT
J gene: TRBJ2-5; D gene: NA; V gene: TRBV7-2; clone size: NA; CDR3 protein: CASTRAQRETQYF; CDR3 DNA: TGTGCCAGCACTCGGGCCCAGAGAGAGACCCAGTACTTC
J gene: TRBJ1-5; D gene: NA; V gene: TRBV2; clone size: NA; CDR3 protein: CASRSQGLPNQPQHF; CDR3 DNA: TGTGCCAGCAGATCACAGGGTTTGCCCAATCAGCCCCAGCATTTT
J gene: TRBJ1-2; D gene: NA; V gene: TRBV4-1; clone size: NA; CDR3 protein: CASSQVPLDPRSGYTF; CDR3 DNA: TGCGCCAGCAGCCAAGTACCCCTGGACCCACGGTCGGGCTACACCTTC